These 10 T cell receptor beta chains were sequenced from one sample in a study of CD8+ T cells in alopecia areata. Extraction and reverse transcription of RNA yielded cDNA as the sequencing template. TCRdb's copy holds only in-frame clones and misses some; the assay was immunoSEQ multiplex PCR. The sample lists some 99,000 clones, 40% to 55% occurring once. The sequencing input was CD4+ T cells sorted from blood. These receptors were collected from a human donor with alopecia areata.

This clone was observed a handful of times. This chain uses TRBV29-1 with TRBJ2-1, with 13 bases lining up with TRBD2. CDR3 length equals 14 residues. V shed 5 bases and J 5 bases; nucleotides not matched to a gene: 3. CDR1 SQVTM and CDR2 ANQGSEA come from the germline V gene. CDR3 region: CSVKGLAGHNEQFF. CDR3 in DNA: TGCAGCGTTAAGGGACTAGCGGGACACAATGAGCAGTTCTTC.

This clone appeared a few times. V usage is TRBV29-1 and J usage is TRBJ1-1; D is ambiguous. Trimming shortened V by 0 bases and J by 4 bases, and 9 bases separated the two germline ends. The CDR3 is 13 amino acids. CDR1 and CDR2 from the germline V gene are SQVTM and ANQGSEA. The CDR3 protein is CSVEDPASTEAFF. The CDR3 DNA reads TGCAGCGTTGAAGATCCAGCTTCCACTGAAGCTTTCTTT.

The gene calls are TRBV30 and TRBJ2-7, with unresolved D. Germline CDR1 reads GTSNPN; CDR2 reads SVGIG (reference sequence). The CDR3 totals 11 residues. V lost 4 bases, J lost 6 bases, and 10 bases lay in between. For the CDR3, the DNA is TGTGCCTGGATGCACTCTGTCGAGCAGTACTTC. Translated: CAWMHSVEQYF.

V and J are TRBV29-1 and TRBJ2-1, with a weak D call TRBD2 (5 bases). Germline lookup yields CDR1 SQVTM and CDR2 ANQGSEA. This CDR3 is 12 amino acids long. Trimming took 3 bases from V and 6 from J, leaving 9 bases between them. The CDR3: CSVEGRRNEQFF. The CDR3 nucleotides read TGCAGCGTTGAGGGGAGACGCAATGAGCAGTTCTTC.

This clone was detected a few times. The chain carries TRBV15 and TRBJ2-2; TRBD1 aligns across 9 bases. The J segment lost 2 bases and the V segment lost 3 bases, leaving 7 bases of the junction unmatched. The CDR3 runs to 17 residues. The germline CDR1 and CDR2 sequences are LNHNV and YYDKDF (reference sequence). The CDR3 reads CATSRGRDRDNTGELFF. DNA for the CDR3: TGTGCCACCAGCAGGGGCCGGGACAGGGACAACACCGGGGAGCTGTTTTTT.

The V gene is TRBV7-2, the J gene TRBJ2-3, with D unresolved. Germline-derived CDR1 and CDR2 are SGHTA and FQGNSA. V gave up 5 bases and J gave up 3 bases, with 21 bases separating them. This CDR3 spans 17 amino acids. In DNA, the CDR3 is TGTGCCAGCAGCATTATTGGGGAATCGGCGACAACAGATACGCAGTATTTT. Translating gives CASSIIGESATTDTQYF.

This clone was counted once. The chain has TRBV5-1 and TRBJ2-7, with D perhaps matching TRBD1 (6 bases). This CDR3 has 16 residues. Trimming cost V 2 bases and J 2 bases, with 17 bases left between them. Germline values: CDR1 SGHRS, CDR2 YFSETQ. The CDR3 DNA is TGCGCCAGCAGCTTACTCCCAGGGGAAGGGACCTACGAGCAGTACTTC. Translated: CASSLLPGEGTYEQYF.

The DNA of the CDR3 is TGCAGCGTTGACCGGGAACGATATGAGCAGTTCTTC. As protein: CSVDRERYEQFF. J is TRBJ2-1 and V is TRBV29-1; D possibly corresponds to TRBD2 (5 bases). V lost 3 bases to trimming and J lost 8 bases, with 11 bases between them. The CDR3 length is 12 residues. Germline V lookup: CDR1 SQVTM, CDR2 ANQGSEA.

This rearrangement joins TRBV30 to TRBJ2-1, with 8 bases matching TRBD2. Trimming took 0 bases from V and 7 from J; bases not matched to a gene: 8. This CDR3 has 15 amino acids. From germline, CDR1 is GTSNPN and CDR2 SVGIG (reference sequence). CDR3 coding DNA: TGTGCCTGGAGTGTTACTAGCGGCGGTTGGAATGAGCAGTTCTTC. Encoded protein: CAWSVTSGGWNEQFF.

V gene TRBV28 combines with J gene TRBJ1-2; TRBD1 agrees at 7 bases. CDR1 and CDR2 (germline): MDHEN, SYDVKM. The CDR3 extends over 13 amino acids. Trimming at V came to 5 bases and at J to 5 bases, leaving 5 bases not matched to a gene. CDR3 region: CASSRQGYYGYTF. In DNA form, the CDR3 reads TGTGCCAGCAGTCGACAGGGCTATTATGGCTACACCTTC.